Listed below are T cell receptor beta chains from one sample, sequenced in a study of T cells after yellow fever vaccination. TCRdb passed the 5' RACE reads through MiXCR, listing each CDR3 protein once. The sample carries 400,000 or so distinct CDR3 sequences, approximately 6% recorded once. The material sequenced was PBMCs, taken 5 days after the yellow fever booster vaccination. These receptor sequences come from a man younger than 40 who received the YFV17D yellow fever vaccine. The CDR3 runs from the conserved cysteine through the conserved F or W. A D gene is named only where the DNA matches it firmly. Size values are once, few and many counts, or a class for expanded clones, and some rows have none.

v_gene	abundance	j_gene	d_gene	CDR3aa	CDR3nt
TRBV12-3/TRBV12-4	-	TRBJ2-2	-	CASSLPTVNTGELFF	TGTGCCAGCAGTTTACCGACGGTGAACACCGGGGAGCTGTTTTTT
TRBV29-1	few	TRBJ1-1	-	CSVERGSRVAFF	TGCAGCGTTGAAAGGGGGTCAAGGGTGGCTTTCTTT
TRBV5-1	-	TRBJ2-7	TRBD1	CASSLELGQGTDEQYF	TGCGCCAGCAGCTTGGAGCTAGGACAGGGGACGGACGAGCAGTACTTC
TRBV5-1	many	TRBJ1-6	-	CASSLAGRYSPLHF	TGCGCCAGCAGCTTGGCTGGGCGGTATTCACCCCTCCACTTT
TRBV27	many	TRBJ1-3	TRBD1	CASSSGQGWTGNTIYF	TGTGCCAGCAGTTCGGGACAGGGCTGGACTGGAAACACCATATATTTT
TRBV12-3/TRBV12-4	many	TRBJ2-7	TRBD1	CASSPVGRGYYEQYF	TGTGCCAGCAGCCCTGTAGGCAGGGGGTACTACGAGCAGTACTTC
TRBV5-1	few	TRBJ2-1	TRBD1	CASSLTGGEANEQFF	TGCGCCAGCAGCTTGACAGGGGGAGAGGCCAATGAGCAGTTCTTC
TRBV7-2	few	TRBJ2-2	-	CASSFDSGYTGELFF	TGTGCCAGCAGCTTCGATAGCGGATACACCGGGGAGCTGTTTTTT
TRBV20-1	many	TRBJ1-5	TRBD1	CSARAQGVVFGNQPQHF	TGCAGTGCTAGAGCACAGGGGGTGGTCTTCGGAAATCAGCCCCAGCATTTT
TRBV28	many	TRBJ2-7	-	CASGIFDKPDYEQYF	TGTGCCAGCGGTATCTTCGACAAGCCAGACTACGAGCAGTACTTC
TRBV20-1	-	TRBJ2-5	-	CSALQLTQYF	TGCAGTGCTCTCCAATTGACCCAGTACTTC
TRBV18	many	TRBJ2-2	TRBD1	CASSPGRDRAPGELFF	TGTGCCAGCTCACCGGGACGAGACAGGGCACCGGGGGAGCTGTTTTTT
TRBV7-2	many	TRBJ2-3	TRBD1	CASSSRDSILGTDTQYF	TGTGCCAGCAGCTCCCGGGACAGTATTTTAGGCACAGATACGCAGTATTTT